This T cell receptor beta chain was retrieved from a study of human T cells and chemical hapten exposure. About the study: DPC at 0.01% went onto the upper back in patch tests, read at 6 days. General observations from the study: Expanded TCRs showed more large CDR3 clusters than pre-sensitization or healthy control sets. There was alopecia in the donors, so their immune response may differ from that of healthy people.

The library attached unique molecular identifiers to individual cDNA molecules. TCRdb itself ran the RACE reads through MiXCR, one entry per CDR3 protein. In the table there are around 300,000 distinct CDR3 sequences, just under 8% of which are singletons. V dropped 6 bases and J dropped 3 bases, with 15 bases sitting between them. Per germline, CDR1 MNHEY and CDR2 SVGAGI. This CDR3 is built from 15 residues. About this clonotype: Its antigen remains unknown.

The time point: pre-sensitization, week 0. Treatment in this sample: therapeutic diphenylcyclopropenone sensitization with weekly scalp DPC. The origin of this receptor is a man younger than 35 with alopecia areata. Some clones in this sample may be carry-over from other donors' samples. The chain combines TRBV6-5 with TRBJ2-1; D possibly corresponds to TRBD2 (6 bases). The material was whole blood, obtained in connection with sensitization to the hapten diphenylcyclopropenone (DPC). For the CDR3, the DNA is TGTGCCAGCAGGCGGGACCCCGGGGACTACAATGAGCAGTTCTTC. Translating gives CASRRDPGDYNEQFF.